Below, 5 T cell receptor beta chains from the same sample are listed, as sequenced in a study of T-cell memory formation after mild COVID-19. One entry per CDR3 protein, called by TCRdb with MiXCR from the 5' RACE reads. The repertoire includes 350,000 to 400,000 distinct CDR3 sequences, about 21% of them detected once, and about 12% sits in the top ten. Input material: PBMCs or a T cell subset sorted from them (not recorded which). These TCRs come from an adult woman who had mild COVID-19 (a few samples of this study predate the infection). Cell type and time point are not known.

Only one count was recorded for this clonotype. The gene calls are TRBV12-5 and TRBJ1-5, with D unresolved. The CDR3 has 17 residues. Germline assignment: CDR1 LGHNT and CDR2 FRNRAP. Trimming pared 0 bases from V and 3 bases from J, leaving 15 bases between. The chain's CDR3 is CASGLVLGRSNNQPQHF. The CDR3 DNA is TGTGCTAGTGGTTTGGTACTCGGCAGGTCCAACAATCAGCCCCAGCATTTT.

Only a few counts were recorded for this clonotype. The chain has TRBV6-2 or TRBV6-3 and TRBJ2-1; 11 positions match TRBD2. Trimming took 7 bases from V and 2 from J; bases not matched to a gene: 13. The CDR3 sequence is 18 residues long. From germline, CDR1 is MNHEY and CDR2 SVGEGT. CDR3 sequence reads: CASTSSPLTSGAYNEQFF. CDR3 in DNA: TGTGCCAGCACCTCATCTCCCCTGACTAGCGGGGCCTACAATGAGCAGTTCTTC.

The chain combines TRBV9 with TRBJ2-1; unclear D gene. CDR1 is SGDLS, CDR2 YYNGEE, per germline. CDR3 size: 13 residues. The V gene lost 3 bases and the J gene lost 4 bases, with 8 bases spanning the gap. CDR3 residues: CASSDITYNEQFF. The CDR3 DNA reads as TGTGCCAGCAGCGATATCACATACAATGAGCAGTTCTTC.

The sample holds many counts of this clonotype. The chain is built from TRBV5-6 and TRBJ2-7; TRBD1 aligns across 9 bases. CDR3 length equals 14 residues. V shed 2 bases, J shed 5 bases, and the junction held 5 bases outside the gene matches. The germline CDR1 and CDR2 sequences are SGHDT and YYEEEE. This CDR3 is CASSLTGTGNEQYF. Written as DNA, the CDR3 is TGTGCCAGCAGCTTAACCGGGACAGGGAACGAGCAGTACTTC. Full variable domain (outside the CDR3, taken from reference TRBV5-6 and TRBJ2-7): DAGVTQSPTHLIKTRGQQVTLRCSPKSGHDTVSWYQQALGQGPQFIFQYYEEEERQRGNFPDRFSGHQFPNYSSELNVNALLLGDSALYLCASSLTGTGNEQYFGPGTRLTVT.

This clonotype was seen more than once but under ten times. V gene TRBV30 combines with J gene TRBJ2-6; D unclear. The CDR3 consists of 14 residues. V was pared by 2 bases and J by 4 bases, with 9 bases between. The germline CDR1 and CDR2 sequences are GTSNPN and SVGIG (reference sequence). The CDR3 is CAWSLGPGANVLTF. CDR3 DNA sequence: TGTGCCTGGAGTCTCGGGCCCGGGGCCAACGTCCTGACTTTC. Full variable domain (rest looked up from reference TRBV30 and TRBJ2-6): SQTIHQWPATLVQPVGSPLSLECTVEGTSNPNLYWYRQAAGRGLQLLFYSVGIGQISSEVPQNLSASRPQDRQFILSSKKLLLSDSGFYLCAWSLGPGANVLTFGAGSRLTVL.